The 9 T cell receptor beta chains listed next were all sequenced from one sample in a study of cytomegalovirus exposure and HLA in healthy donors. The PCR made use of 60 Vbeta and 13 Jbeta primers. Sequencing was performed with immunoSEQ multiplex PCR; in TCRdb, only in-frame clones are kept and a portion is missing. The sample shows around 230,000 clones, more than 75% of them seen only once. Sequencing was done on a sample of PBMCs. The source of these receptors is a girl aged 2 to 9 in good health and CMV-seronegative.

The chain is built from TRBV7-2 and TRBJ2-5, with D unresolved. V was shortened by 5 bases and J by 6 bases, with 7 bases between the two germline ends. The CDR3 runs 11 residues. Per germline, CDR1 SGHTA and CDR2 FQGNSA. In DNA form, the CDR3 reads TGTGCCAGCAGCCCGAAGCAGACCCAGTACTTC. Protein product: CASSPKQTQYF.

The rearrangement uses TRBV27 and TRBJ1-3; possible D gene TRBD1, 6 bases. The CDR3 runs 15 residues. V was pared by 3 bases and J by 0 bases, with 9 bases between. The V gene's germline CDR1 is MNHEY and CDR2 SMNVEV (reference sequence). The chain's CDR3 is CASSLTGPSGNTIYF. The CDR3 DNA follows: TGTGCCAGCAGTTTGACAGGTCCCTCTGGAAACACCATATATTTT.

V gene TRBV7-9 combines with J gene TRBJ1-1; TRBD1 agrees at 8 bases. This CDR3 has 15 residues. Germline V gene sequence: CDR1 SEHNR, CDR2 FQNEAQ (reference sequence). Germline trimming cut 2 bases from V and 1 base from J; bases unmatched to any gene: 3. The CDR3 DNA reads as TGTGCCAGCAGCTTAAGGGACAGGCCGAACACTGAAGCTTTCTTT. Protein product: CASSLRDRPNTEAFF.

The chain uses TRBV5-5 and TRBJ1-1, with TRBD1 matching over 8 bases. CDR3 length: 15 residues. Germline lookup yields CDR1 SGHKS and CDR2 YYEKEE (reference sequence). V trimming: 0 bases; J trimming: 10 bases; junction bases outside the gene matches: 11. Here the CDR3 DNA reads TGTGCCAGCAGCTTGGTAGGACAGGGAAGGAACGGAGCTTTCTTT. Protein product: CASSLVGQGRNGAFF.

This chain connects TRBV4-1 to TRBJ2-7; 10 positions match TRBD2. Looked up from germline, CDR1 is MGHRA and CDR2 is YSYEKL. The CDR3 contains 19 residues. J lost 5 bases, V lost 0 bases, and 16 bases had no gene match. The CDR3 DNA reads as TGCGCCAGCAGCCAAGATAGCGGATCGAGAGCGGGAGGGCCGAACGAGCAGTACTTC. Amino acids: CASSQDSGSRAGGPNEQYF.

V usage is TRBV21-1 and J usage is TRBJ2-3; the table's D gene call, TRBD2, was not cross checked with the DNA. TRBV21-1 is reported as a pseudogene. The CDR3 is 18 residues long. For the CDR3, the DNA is TGTGCCAGCAGCAAAGCGCTGGCTAGCGGGAGGAGGGCAGATACGCAGTATTTT. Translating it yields CASSKALASGRRADTQYF.

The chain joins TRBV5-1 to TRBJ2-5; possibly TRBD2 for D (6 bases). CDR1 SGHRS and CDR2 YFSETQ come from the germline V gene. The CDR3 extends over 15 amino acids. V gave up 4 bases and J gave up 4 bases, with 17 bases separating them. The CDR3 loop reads CASSEPGLGRETQYF. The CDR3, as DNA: TGCGCCAGCAGCGAACCGGGACTGGGTCGAGAGACCCAGTACTTC.

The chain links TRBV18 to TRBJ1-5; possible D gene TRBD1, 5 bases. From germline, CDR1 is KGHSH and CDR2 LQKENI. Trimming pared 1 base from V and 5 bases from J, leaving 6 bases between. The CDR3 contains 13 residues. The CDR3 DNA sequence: TGTGCCAGCTCACCACGGGGGGATCAGCCCCAGCATTTT. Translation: CASSPRGDQPQHF.

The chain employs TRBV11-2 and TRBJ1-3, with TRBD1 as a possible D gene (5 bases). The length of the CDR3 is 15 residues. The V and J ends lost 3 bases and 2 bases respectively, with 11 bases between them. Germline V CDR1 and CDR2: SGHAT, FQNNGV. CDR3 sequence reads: CASSFRKTAGNTIYF. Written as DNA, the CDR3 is TGTGCCAGCAGCTTTAGAAAGACAGCTGGAAACACCATATATTTT.